This record covers a single T cell receptor beta chain. Its antigen is not identified. The germline V and J ends were trimmed by 2 bases and 2 bases, with 7 bases remaining between them. Germline CDR1 SNHLY, CDR2 FYNNEI. The CDR3 extends over 15 amino acids. This entry is derived from a study of OX40 agonist ivuxolimab in advanced cancers. Method: immunoSEQ multiplex PCR; TCRdb's copy keeps in-frame clones and lacks some. This table has over 50,000 clones, roughly 80% appearing once. Study-level findings and limits: Among the nonresponders, some also had low normalized T-cell clonal expansion.

The chain links TRBV2 to TRBJ2-6; D not certain. The sample was CD4+ or CD8+ T cells sorted from blood, taken in a trial of the OX40 agonist ivuxolimab. The sequence came from an adult with an advanced solid tumor such as melanoma, head and neck, liver or kidney cancer. DNA of the CDR3: TGTGCCAGCAGTGAAAAAGGGCCTGGGGCCAACGTCCTGACTTTC. Translating gives CASSEKGPGANVLTF. Full variable domain (outside the CDR3, taken from reference TRBV2 and TRBJ2-6): EPEVTQTPSHQVTQMGQEVILRCVPISNHLYFYWYRQILGQKVEFLVSFYNNEISEKSEIFDDQFSVERPDGSNFTLKIRSTKLEDSAMYFCASSEKGPGANVLTFGAGSRLTVL.